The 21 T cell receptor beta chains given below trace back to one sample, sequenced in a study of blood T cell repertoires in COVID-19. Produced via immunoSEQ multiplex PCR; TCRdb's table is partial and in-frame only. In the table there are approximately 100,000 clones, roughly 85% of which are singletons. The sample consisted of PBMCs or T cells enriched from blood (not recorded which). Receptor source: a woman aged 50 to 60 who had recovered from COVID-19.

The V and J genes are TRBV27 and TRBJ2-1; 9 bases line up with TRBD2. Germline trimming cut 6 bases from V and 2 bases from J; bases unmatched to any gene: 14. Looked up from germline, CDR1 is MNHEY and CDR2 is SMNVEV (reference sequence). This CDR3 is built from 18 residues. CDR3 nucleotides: TGTGCCAGCAGACCCTCGGGGGCTAGCGGGGACACCTACAATGAGCAGTTCTTC. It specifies CASRPSGASGDTYNEQFF.

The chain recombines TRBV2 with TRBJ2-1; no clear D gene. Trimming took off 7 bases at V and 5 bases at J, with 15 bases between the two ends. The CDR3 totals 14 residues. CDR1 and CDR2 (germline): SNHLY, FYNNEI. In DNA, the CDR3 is TGTGCCAGCATTCGAGAGATCACCAACAATGAGCAGTTCTTC. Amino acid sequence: CASIREITNNEQFF.

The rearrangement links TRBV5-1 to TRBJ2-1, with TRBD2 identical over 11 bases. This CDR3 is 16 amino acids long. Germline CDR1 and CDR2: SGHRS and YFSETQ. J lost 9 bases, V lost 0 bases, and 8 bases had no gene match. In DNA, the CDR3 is TGCGCCAGCAGCTTGGGAGTTGGTAGCGGGAGGGGTGAGCAGTTCTTC. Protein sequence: CASSLGVGSGRGEQFF.

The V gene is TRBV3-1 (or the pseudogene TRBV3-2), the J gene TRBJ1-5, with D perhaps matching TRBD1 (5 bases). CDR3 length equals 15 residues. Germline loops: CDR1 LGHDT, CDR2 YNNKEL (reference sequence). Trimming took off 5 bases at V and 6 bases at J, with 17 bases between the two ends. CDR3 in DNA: TGTGCCAGCAGCGCCGGCGGGGGAGGTAGTCAGCCCCAGCATTTT. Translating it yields CASSAGGGGSQPQHF.

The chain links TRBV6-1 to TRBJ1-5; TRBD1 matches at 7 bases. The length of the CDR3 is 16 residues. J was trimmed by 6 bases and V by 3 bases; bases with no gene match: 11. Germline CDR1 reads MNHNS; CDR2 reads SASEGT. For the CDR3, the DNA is TGTGCCAGCAGTGAGGCCGGACAGGTCGGGCGTCAGCCCCAGCATTTT. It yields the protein CASSEAGQVGRQPQHF.

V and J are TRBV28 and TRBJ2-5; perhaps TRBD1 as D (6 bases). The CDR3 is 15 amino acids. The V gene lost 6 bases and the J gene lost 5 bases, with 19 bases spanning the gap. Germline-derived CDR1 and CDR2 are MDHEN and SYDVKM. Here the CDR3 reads CASSPVWGQRETQYF. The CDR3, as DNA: TGTGCCAGCAGCCCCGTGTGGGGGCAGAGGGAGACCCAGTACTTC.

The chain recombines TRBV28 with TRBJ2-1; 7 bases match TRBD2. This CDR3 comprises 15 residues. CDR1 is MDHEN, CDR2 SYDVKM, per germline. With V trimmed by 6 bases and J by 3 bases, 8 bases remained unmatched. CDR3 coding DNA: TGTGCCAGCAGGAGAGCGGGAATGGACTACAATGAGCAGTTCTTC. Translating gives CASRRAGMDYNEQFF.

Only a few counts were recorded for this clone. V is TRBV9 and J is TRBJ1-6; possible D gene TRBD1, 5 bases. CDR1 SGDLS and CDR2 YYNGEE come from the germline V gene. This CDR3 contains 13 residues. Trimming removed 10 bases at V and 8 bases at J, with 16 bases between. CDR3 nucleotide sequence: TGTGCCGGCTCTCAGGGAATCGATTCACCCCTCCACTTT. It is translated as CAGSQGIDSPLHF.

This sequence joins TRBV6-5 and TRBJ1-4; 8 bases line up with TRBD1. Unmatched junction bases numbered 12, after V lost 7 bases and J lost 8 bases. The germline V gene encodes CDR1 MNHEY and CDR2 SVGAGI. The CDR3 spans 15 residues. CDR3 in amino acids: CASTTGGTGSEKLFF. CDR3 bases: TGTGCCAGCACCACAGGGGGGACAGGATCCGAAAAACTGTTTTTT.

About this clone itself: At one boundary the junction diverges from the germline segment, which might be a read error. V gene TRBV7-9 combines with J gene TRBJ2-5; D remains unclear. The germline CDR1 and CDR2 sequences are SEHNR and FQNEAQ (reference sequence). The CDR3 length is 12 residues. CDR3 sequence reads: CASSLPQEAQYF. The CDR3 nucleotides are TGTGCCAGCAGCTTACCCCAAGAGGCCCAGTACTTC.

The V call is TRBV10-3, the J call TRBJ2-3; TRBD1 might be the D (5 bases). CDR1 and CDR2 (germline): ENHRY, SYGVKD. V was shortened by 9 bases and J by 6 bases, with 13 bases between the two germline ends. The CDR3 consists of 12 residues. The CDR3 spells CAMAGQADTQYF. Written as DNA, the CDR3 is TGTGCCATGGCAGGGCAGGCGGATACGCAGTATTTT.

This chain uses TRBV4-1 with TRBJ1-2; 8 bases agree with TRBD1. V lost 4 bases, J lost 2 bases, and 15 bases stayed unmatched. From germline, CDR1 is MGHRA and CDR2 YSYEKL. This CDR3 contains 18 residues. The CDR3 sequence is CASSRTTGVTVGNYGYTF. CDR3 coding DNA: TGCGCCAGCAGCCGAACGACAGGGGTAACGGTAGGGAACTATGGCTACACCTTC.

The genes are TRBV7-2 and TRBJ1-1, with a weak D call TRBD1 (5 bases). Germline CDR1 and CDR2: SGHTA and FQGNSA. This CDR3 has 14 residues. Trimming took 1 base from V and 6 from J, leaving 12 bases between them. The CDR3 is CASSLGPREAEAFF. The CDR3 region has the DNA TGTGCCAGCAGCTTAGGTCCCAGGGAAGCTGAAGCTTTCTTT.

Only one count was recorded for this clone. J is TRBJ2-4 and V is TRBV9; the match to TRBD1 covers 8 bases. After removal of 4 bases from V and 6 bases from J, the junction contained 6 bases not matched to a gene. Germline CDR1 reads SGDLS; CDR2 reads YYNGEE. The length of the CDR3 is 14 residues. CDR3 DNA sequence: TGTGCCAGCAGCCCAGGGGGCGCGCCAAACATTCAGTACTTC. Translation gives CASSPGGAPNIQYF.

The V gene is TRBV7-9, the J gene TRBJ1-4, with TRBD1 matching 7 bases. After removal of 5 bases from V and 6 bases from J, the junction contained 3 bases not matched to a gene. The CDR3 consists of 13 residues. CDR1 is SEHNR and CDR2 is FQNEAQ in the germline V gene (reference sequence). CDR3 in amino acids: CASSTDRDEKLFF. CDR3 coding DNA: TGTGCCAGCAGCACTGACAGGGATGAAAAACTGTTTTTT.

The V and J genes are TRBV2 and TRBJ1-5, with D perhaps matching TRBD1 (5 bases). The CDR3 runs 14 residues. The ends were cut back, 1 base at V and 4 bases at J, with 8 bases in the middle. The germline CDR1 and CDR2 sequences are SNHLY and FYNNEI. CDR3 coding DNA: TGTGCCAGCAGTGAAGGAGCAGGGAATCAGCCCCAGCATTTT. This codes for CASSEGAGNQPQHF.

The CDR3 loop is CASSLSQGALNSPLHF. The CDR3 DNA reads TGTGCCAGCAGCTTAAGTCAGGGCGCTCTTAATTCACCCCTCCACTTT. The V call is TRBV7-9, the J call TRBJ1-6, with a possible D match to TRBD1 (5 bases). Germline assignment: CDR1 SEHNR and CDR2 FQNEAQ (reference sequence). The CDR3 is 16 amino acids. V was shortened by 2 bases and J by 6 bases, with 14 bases between the two germline ends. The full variable domain, with the rest looked up from reference TRBV7-9 and TRBJ1-6, is DTGVSQNPRHKITKRGQNVTFRCDPISEHNRLYWYRQTLGQGPEFLTYFQNEAQLEKSRLLSDRFSAERPKGSFSTLEIQRTEQGDSAMYLCASSLSQGALNSPLHFGNGTRLTVT.

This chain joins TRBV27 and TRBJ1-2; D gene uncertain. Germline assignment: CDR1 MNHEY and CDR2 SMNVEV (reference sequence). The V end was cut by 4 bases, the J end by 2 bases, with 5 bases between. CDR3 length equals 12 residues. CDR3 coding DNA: TGTGCCAGCAGTTCCCAGAACTATGGCTACACCTTC. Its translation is CASSSQNYGYTF.

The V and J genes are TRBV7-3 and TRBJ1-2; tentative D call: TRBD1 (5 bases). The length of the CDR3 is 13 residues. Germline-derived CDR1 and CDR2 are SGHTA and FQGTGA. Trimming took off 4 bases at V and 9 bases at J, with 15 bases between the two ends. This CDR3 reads CASSSPGAGSYTF. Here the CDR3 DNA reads TGTGCCAGCAGCTCCCCTGGGGCGGGGAGCTACACCTTC.

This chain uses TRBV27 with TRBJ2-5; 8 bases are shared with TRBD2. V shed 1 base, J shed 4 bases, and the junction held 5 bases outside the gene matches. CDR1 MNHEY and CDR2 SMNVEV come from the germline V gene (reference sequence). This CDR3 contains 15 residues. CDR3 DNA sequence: TGTGCCAGCAGTTTATGGGGGGCGGGGGGAGAGACCCAGTACTTC. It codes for CASSLWGAGGETQYF.

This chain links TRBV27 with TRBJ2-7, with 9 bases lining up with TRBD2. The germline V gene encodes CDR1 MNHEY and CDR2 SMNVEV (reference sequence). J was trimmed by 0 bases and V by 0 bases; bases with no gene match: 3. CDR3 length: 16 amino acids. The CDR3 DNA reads TGTGCCAGCAGTTTATCGGGTAGCGGGAGCTCCTACGAGCAGTACTTC. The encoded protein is CASSLSGSGSSYEQYF.